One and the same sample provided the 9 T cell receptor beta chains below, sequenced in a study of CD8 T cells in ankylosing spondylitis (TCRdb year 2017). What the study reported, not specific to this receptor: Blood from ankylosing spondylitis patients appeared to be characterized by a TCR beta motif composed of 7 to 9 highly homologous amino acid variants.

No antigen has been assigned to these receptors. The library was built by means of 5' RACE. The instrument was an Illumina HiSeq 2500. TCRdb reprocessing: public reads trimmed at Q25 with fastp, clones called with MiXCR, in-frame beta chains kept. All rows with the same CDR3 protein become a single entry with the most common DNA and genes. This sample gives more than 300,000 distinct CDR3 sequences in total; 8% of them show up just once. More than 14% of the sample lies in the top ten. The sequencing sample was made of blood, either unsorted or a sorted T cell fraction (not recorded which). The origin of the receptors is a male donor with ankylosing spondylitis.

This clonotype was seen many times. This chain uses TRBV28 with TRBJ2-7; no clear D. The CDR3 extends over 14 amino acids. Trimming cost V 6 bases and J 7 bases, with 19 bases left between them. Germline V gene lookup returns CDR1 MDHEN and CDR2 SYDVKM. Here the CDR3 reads CASRTMIGSREQYF. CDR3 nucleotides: TGTGCCAGCAGAACGATGATAGGGTCTAGAGAGCAGTACTTC. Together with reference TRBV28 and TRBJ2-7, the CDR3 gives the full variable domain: DVKVTQSSRYLVKRTGEKVFLECVQDMDHENMFWYRQDPGLGLRLIYFSYDVKMKEKGDIPEGYSVSREKKERFSLILESASTNQTSMYLCASRTMIGSREQYFGPGTRLTVT.

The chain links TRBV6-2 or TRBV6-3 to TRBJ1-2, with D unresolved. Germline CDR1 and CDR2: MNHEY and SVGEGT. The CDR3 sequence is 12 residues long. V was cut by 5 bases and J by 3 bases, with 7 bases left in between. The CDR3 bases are TGTGCCAGCAGTGAGGGAGACTATGGCTACACCTTC. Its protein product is CASSEGDYGYTF.

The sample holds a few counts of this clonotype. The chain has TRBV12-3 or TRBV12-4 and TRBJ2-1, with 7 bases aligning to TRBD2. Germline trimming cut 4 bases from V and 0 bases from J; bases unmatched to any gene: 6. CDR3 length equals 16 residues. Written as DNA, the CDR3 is TGTGCCAGCAGTTCTCTAGCGGATGGCTCCTACAATGAGCAGTTCTTC. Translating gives CASSSLADGSYNEQFF.

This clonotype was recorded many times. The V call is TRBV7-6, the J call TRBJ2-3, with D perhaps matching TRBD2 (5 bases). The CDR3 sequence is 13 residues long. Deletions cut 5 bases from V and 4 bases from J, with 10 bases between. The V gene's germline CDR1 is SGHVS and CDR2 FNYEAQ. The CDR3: CASSGSVADTQYF. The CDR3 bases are TGTGCCAGCAGCGGGAGCGTCGCAGATACGCAGTATTTT.

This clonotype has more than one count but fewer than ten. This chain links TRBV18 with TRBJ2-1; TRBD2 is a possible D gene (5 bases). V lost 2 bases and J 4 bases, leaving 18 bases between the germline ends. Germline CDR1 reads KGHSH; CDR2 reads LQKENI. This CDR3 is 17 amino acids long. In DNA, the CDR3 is TGTGCCAGCTCACCAGGGCTCGGGGTACGGGATTACAATGAGCAGTTCTTC. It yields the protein CASSPGLGVRDYNEQFF.

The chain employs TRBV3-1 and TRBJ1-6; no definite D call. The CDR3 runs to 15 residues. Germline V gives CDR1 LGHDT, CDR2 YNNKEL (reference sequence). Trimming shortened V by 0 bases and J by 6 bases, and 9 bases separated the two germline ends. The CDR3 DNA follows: TGTGCCAGCAGCCAAGATCTAACCGGTAATTCACCCCTCCACTTT. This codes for CASSQDLTGNSPLHF. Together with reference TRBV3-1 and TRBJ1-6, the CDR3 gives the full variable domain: DTAVSQTPKYLVTQMGNDKSIKCEQNLGHDTMYWYKQDSKKFLKIMFSYNNKELIINETVPNRFSPKSPDKAHLNLHINSLELGDSAVYFCASSQDLTGNSPLHFGNGTRLTVT.

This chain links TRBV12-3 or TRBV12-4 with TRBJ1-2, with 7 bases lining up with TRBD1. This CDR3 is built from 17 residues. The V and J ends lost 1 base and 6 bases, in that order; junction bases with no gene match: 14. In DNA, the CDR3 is TGTGCCAGCAGTTTAGGAGTGGGTACAGGGGCGAAACATGGCTACACCTTC. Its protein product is CASSLGVGTGAKHGYTF.

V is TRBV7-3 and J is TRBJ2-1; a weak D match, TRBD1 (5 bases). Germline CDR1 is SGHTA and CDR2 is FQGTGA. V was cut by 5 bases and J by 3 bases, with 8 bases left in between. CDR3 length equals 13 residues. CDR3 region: CASSRTNYNEQFF. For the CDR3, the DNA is TGTGCCAGCAGCAGGACAAACTACAATGAGCAGTTCTTC.

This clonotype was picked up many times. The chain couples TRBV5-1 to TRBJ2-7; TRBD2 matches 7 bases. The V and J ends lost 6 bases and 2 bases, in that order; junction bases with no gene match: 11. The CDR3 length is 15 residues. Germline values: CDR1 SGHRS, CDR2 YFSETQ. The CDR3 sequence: CASKREGGITYEQYF. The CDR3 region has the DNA TGCGCCAGCAAGCGGGAAGGCGGGATCACCTACGAGCAGTACTTC. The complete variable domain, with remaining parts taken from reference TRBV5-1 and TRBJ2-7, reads KAGVTQTPRYLIKTRGQQVTLSCSPISGHRSVSWYQQTPGQGLQFLFEYFSETQRNKGNFPGRFSGRQFSNSRSEMNVSTLELGDSALYLCASKREGGITYEQYFGPGTRLTVT.